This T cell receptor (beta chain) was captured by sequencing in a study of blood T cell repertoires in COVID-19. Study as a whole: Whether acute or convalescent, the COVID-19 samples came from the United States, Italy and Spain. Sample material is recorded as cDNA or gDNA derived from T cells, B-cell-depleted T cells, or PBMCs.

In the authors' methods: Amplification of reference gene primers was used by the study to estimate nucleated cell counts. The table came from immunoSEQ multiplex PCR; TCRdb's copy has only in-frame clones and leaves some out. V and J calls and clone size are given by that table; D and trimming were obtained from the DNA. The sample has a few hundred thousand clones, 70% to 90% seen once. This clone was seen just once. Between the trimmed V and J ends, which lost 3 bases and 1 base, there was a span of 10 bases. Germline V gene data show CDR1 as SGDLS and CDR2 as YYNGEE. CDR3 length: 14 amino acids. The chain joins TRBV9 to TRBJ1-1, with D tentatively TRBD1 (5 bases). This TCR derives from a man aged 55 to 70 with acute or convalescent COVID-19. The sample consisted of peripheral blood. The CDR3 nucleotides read TGTGCCAGCAGCGGCAGGGCTTCGAACACTGAAGCTTTCTTT. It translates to CASSGRASNTEAFF.